Detailed here is one T cell receptor beta chain. With 0 bases removed from V and 8 bases from J, the gap between germline ends came to 16 bases. CDR1 is MGHRA and CDR2 is YSYEKL in the germline V gene. The CDR3 totals 15 residues. Profiled with immunoSEQ multiplex PCR; TCRdb holds only in-frame clones, not every one. Here the sample spans 100,000 or so clones, around 86% being singletons. These data are taken from a study of T cell responses to AZD1222 COVID-19 vaccine. This TCR derives from an adult in good health. The source was peripheral blood, collected on day 0 of AZD1222 vaccination. The chain employs TRBV4-1 and TRBJ1-2; D gene ambiguous. The chain's CDR3 is CASSQELNRVRGYTF. DNA of the CDR3: TGCGCCAGCAGCCAAGAACTTAACCGGGTCCGGGGCTACACCTTC.